The present TCR beta chain was sequenced within a study of graft-versus-host responses after intestinal transplantation (dated by TCRdb to the early 2020s). About the investigation overall: The transplants that recipients received were multivisceral, liver-intestinal, or isolated intestinal. Every recipient was given anti-thymocyte globulin induction, followed by approximately 3 years of maintenance tacrolimus and steroids. After intestinal transplantation, graft-versus-host and host-versus-graft alloreactive T cell clones were followed in the graft, circulation and bone marrow using bulk TCR-beta CDR3 sequencing. To identify alloreactive clones, pre-transplant mixed lymphocyte reaction products were sequenced and compared with unstimulated pre-transplant donor and recipient T cells. Of the 20 to 25 intestinal transplant recipients enrolled in the cohort, one of whom was a retransplant, 3 patients without pretransplant specimens were excluded. Donor T cell macrochimerism was defined as a peak of at least 4% donor T cells among recipient peripheral blood mononuclear cells. Instead of going to the commercial service, samples from a few later patients were sequenced in-house on an Illumina MiSeq and processed with MiXCR. What the authors observed across the whole study: GvH clones were detected in recipient bone marrow, and some of these GvH clones were observed earlier in ileal mucosa or blood, consistent with an intestinal mucosal origin. Early after transplant, peak levels of circulating GvH clones were associated with declines in HvG clones. In patients with donor T cell macrochimerism, the allografts had high GvH to HvG T cell clonal ratios. Conclusions were limited by the relatively low number and heterogeneity of intestinal transplant patients.

About this clone: This clone's antigen is unknown. No clone much larger than this one lies a single base away; base qualities are absent.

In the first month after transplant, blood samples were collected up to 4 times, and after that at least monthly when available. The library was made by the immunoSEQ multiplex PCR assay. High-throughput TCR-beta CDR3 sequencing of genomic DNA from most patients was performed by Adaptive Biotechnologies. Under the source paper's analysis protocol: TCR sequencing data were retrieved from Adaptive's ImmunoSEQ software for 18 patients, whereas a few other patients were processed with MiXCR and VDJtools. CDR3 nucleotide sequences shared between donor and recipient were removed because their origin could not be assigned. At least 2-fold expansion over unstimulated cells and a minimum CFSE-low frequency of 0.002% (template counts) or 0.001% (read counts) were required for clones to be classified as alloreactive. Clones detected in sequenced pre-transplant spleen, lymph node, or MLR CFSE-low populations of the donor or recipient were defined as mappable. The cumulative frequency of alloreactive clones was calculated as a percentage of all sequences, weighted by copy number. Imported from immuneACCESS, the table was reduced by TCRdb to in-frame sequences with V and J called. These copies leave out some clones; in studies compared against another copy, an unresolved V gene accounts for under half, and the cause of the remainder is not known. From that table come the V and J calls and clone size; the DNA was used to work out D and trimming. This sample holds roughly 43,000 clones; 85% to 95% were observed only once. Of the sample, roughly 1.5% falls within the top ten clones.

Source: PBMCs, taken 335 days after intestinal transplant. The clonotype originates from a human patient who received an intestinal transplant, so some T cells may come from the graft donor.

For the CDR3, the sequence is CASSITGVETQYF. DNA sequence: TGTGCCAGCAGCATTACGGGAGTGGAGACCCAGTACTTC. The chain employs TRBV7-3 and TRBJ2-5; the D gene is possibly TRBD2, with 6 bases matching. V loses 5 bases of germline sequence and J loses 5 bases, and the interval between the two ends is 12 bases. Based on the germline V gene, the CDR1 and CDR2 sequences are SGHTA and FQGTGA. There are 13 amino acids in the CDR3, from cysteine to phenylalanine inclusive. Kept here is only the CDR3 DNA, which spans 39 bases and is read in frame from base 1.